A selection of T cell receptor beta chains follows, all from one sample in a study of blood T cell repertoires in COVID-19. Libraries were prepared by immunoSEQ multiplex PCR; TCRdb keeps only in-frame clonotypes and omits some of them. The sample yields roughly 190,000 clones, approximately 83% seen once. The sequenced sample was peripheral blood. These receptors originate from a human donor with acute or convalescent COVID-19. The donor label of this sample is uncertain. Each CDR3 is given with its conserved first and last residue. The D gene is left open where the match is weak. Size values are once, few and many counts, or a class for expanded clones, and some rows have none.

TRBJ1-2,TRBV9,-,TRBD1,CASSVEGGYYGYTF,TGTGCCAGCAGCGTAGAAGGGGGCTACTATGGCTACACCTTC
TRBJ1-2,TRBV6-6,-,-,CASSQQGQGPNYGYTF,TGTGCCAGCAGTCAACAGGGTCAGGGTCCTAACTATGGCTACACCTTC
TRBJ1-5,TRBV2,-,-,CASTRFFNQPQHF,TGTGCCAGCACCCGGTTTTTCAATCAGCCCCAGCATTTT
TRBJ2-3,TRBV18,-,TRBD1,CASSPGEGASAF,TGTGCCAGCTCACCTGGAGAGGGGGCTTCTGCTTTT
TRBJ1-4,TRBV19,-,-,CASSSGPGTEKLFF,TGTGCCAGTAGTAGCGGACCGGGGACAGAAAAACTGTTTTTT
TRBJ2-2,TRBV7-3,-,TRBD1,CASSLRPGTENTGELFF,TGTGCCAGCAGCTTAAGGCCCGGGACAGAGAACACCGGGGAGCTGTTTTTT
TRBJ1-2,TRBV5-1,-,-,CASSLEQGVDYGYTF,TGCGCCAGCAGCTTGGAGCAGGGTGTCGACTATGGCTACACCTTC
TRBJ2-3,TRBV28,-,-,CAKGGELVRDTQYF,TGTGCCAAAGGCGGTGAGCTTGTCCGAGATACGCAGTATTTT
TRBJ1-4,TRBV7-2,-,-,CASSSASGAGVREKLFF,TGTGCCAGCAGCTCAGCAAGCGGGGCAGGGGTGCGTGAAAAACTGTTTTTT
TRBJ2-5,TRBV4-2,few,-,CASSQGEMGLAFETQYF,TGTGCCAGCAGCCAAGGGGAAATGGGGCTAGCGTTTGAGACCCAGTACTTC
TRBJ1-5,TRBV7-8,-,-,CASSLSYQPQHF,TGTGCCAGCAGCTTATCCTATCAGCCCCAGCATTTT
TRBJ2-6,TRBV15,-,-,CATSRATGNGANVLTF,TGTGCCACCAGCAGAGCTACAGGGAATGGGGCCAACGTCCTGACTTTC
TRBJ2-7,TRBV28,-,TRBD2,CASSPPGLAGRYEQYF,TGTGCCAGCAGCCCCCCCGGACTAGCGGGACGATACGAGCAGTACTTC
TRBJ2-1,TRBV9,-,-,CASSNSFSYNEQFF,TGTGCCAGCAGTAACTCCTTCTCCTACAATGAGCAGTTCTTC
TRBJ2-3,TRBV7-9,-,-,CASSLVIGASTDTQYF,TGTGCCAGCAGCTTAGTTATTGGGGCGAGCACAGATACGCAGTATTTT
TRBJ1-1,TRBV15,-,TRBD1,CATSTDRAYMDTEAFF,TGTGCCACCAGCACGGACAGGGCCTATATGGACACTGAAGCTTTCTTT
TRBJ2-2,TRBV27,-,-,CASSFQTGNTGELFF,TGTGCCAGCAGTTTTCAGACAGGGAACACCGGGGAGCTGTTTTTT
TRBJ1-2,TRBV28,-,TRBD1,CASSPGQVYGYTF,TGTGCCAGCAGTCCCGGACAGGTCTATGGCTACACCTTC
TRBJ1-1,TRBV18,-,-,CASSPAGMNTEAFF,TGTGCCAGCTCACCAGCGGGAATGAACACTGAAGCTTTCTTT
TRBJ1-2,TRBV5-6,-,TRBD1,CASSLVPQGADGYTF,TGTGCCAGCAGCTTGGTCCCACAGGGGGCTGATGGCTACACCTTC
TRBJ2-2,TRBV10-1,-,TRBD2,CASSELAGGPGELFF,TGCGCCAGCAGTGAGTTAGCGGGGGGCCCCGGGGAGCTGTTTTTT
TRBJ2-5,TRBV2,-,TRBD2,CASSELRLAGKGEETQYF,TGTGCCAGCAGTGAATTGAGGCTAGCGGGAAAGGGGGAAGAGACCCAGTACTTC
TRBJ2-5,TRBV19,-,TRBD1,CASRMGTGGRETQYF,TGTGCCAGTAGAATGGGGACAGGGGGTCGCGAGACCCAGTACTTC
TRBJ2-1,TRBV7-9,-,TRBD2,CASSPTSGGLNEQFF,TGTGCCAGCAGCCCCACTAGCGGGGGCCTCAATGAGCAGTTCTTC
TRBJ2-3,TRBV18,-,-,CASSPLDGGELQTQYF,TGTGCCAGCTCACCTCTGGATGGGGGCGAGTTACAGACGCAGTATTTT
TRBJ2-7,TRBV5-1,-,TRBD2,CASSPPGGYEQYF,TGCGCCAGCAGCCCGCCGGGAGGGTACGAGCAGTACTTC
TRBJ1-5,TRBV5-6,-,TRBD1,CASSPWGQGVLLQPQHF,TGTGCCAGCAGCCCATGGGGACAGGGGGTCCTGTTACAGCCCCAGCATTTT
TRBJ1-2,TRBV19,-,-,CASSTMSGTPNYGYTF,TGTGCCAGTAGTACGATGTCCGGGACACCGAACTATGGCTACACCTTC
TRBJ2-1,TRBV21-1,-,-,CASRPGCSSYNEQFF,TGTGCCAGCAGACCCGGTTGTAGCTCCTACAATGAGCAGTTCTTC
TRBJ1-3,TRBV10-3,-,TRBD1,CAIRDRDRGNGDSGNTIYF,TGTGCCATCAGAGATCGGGACAGGGGTAACGGGGACTCTGGAAACACCATATATTTT
TRBJ1-1,TRBV7-9,-,-,CASSLAGGAMNTEAFF,TGTGCCAGCAGCTTAGCTGGGGGCGCGATGAACACTGAAGCTTTCTTT
TRBJ2-7,TRBV27,-,-,CASRGQYEQYF,TGTGCCAGCAGGGGCCAATACGAGCAGTACTTC
TRBJ1-6,TRBV3-1/TRBV3-2,-,TRBD1,CASSRTGGSPLHF,TGTGCCAGCAGCCGGACAGGGGGCTCACCCCTCCACTTT
TRBJ1-4,TRBV6-6,many,TRBD1,CASSPTGGRKANEKLFF,TGTGCCAGCAGTCCGACAGGGGGCCGAAAAGCTAATGAAAAACTGTTTTTT
TRBJ1-5,TRBV7-8,-,-,CASSLEGISIHF,TGTGCCAGCAGCTTAGAGGGGATTTCTATACATTTT
TRBJ2-1,TRBV29-1,-,-,CSVPGHLYNEQFF,TGCAGCGTTCCGGGACACCTCTACAATGAGCAGTTCTTC
TRBJ1-4,TRBV5-8,-,-,CASSLGHTATNEKLFF,TGTGCCAGCAGCCTAGGACATACTGCAACTAATGAAAAACTGTTTTTT
TRBJ1-1,TRBV6-1,few,TRBD1,CASSEGTGGLRAFF,TGTGCCAGCAGTGAAGGGACAGGGGGGTTACGGGCTTTCTTT
TRBJ1-4,TRBV19,-,TRBD1,CASSADRSEKLFF,TGTGCCAGTAGTGCGGACAGGAGTGAAAAACTGTTTTTT
TRBJ1-1,TRBV5-1,few,-,CASSLAGNEAFF,TGCGCCAGCAGCTTGGCAGGAAATGAAGCTTTCTTT